The rows below give T cell receptor beta chains drawn from one sample of a study of T cell responses to AZD1222 COVID-19 vaccine. Generated by immunoSEQ multiplex PCR, the TCRdb table keeps only in-frame clones and is missing some. This table has 85,000 to 100,000 clones, about nine tenths appearing once. Here the sequenced sample was peripheral blood, taken 28 days after the second AZD1222 dose. The origin of the receptors is an adult who received the AZD1222 COVID-19 vaccine. The CDR3 runs from the conserved cysteine through the conserved F or W. Fields, in order: V gene, D gene, clone size, J gene, CDR3 protein, CDR3 DNA. A D gene is named only where the DNA matches it firmly. Clone size appears in some rows only: once, few, many, or a class for an expanded clone.

v_call: TRBV5-1; d_call: NA; clone_size: NA; j_call: TRBJ2-7; cdr3_aa: CASSAGYEQYF; cdr3_nt: TGCGCCAGCAGCGCCGGATACGAGCAGTACTTC
v_call: TRBV19; d_call: TRBD2; clone_size: NA; j_call: TRBJ2-1; cdr3_aa: CASTDRGGEREREQFF; cdr3_nt: TGTGCCAGTACCGATAGGGGGGGTGAGCGGGAGCGTGAGCAGTTCTTC
v_call: TRBV6-1; d_call: NA; clone_size: NA; j_call: TRBJ1-5; cdr3_aa: CASSDRYNQPQHF; cdr3_nt: TGTGCCAGCAGTGACAGATACAATCAGCCCCAGCATTTT
v_call: TRBV4-2; d_call: NA; clone_size: NA; j_call: TRBJ1-4; cdr3_aa: CASSPGQLSATNEKLFF; cdr3_nt: TGTGCCAGCAGCCCAGGACAGTTAAGTGCAACTAATGAAAAACTGTTTTTT
v_call: TRBV19; d_call: NA; clone_size: NA; j_call: TRBJ1-2; cdr3_aa: CASRTDGGYTF; cdr3_nt: TGTGCCAGTAGAACCGACGGAGGCTACACCTTC
v_call: TRBV5-1; d_call: TRBD1; clone_size: once; j_call: TRBJ2-5; cdr3_aa: CASSTTGIQETQYF; cdr3_nt: TGCGCCAGCAGCACGACAGGGATCCAAGAGACCCAGTACTTC
v_call: TRBV6-2/TRBV6-3; d_call: TRBD1; clone_size: NA; j_call: TRBJ2-7; cdr3_aa: CASSPGARGPYEQYF; cdr3_nt: TGTGCCAGCAGCCCCGGGGCCAGGGGGCCATACGAGCAGTACTTC
v_call: TRBV27; d_call: NA; clone_size: NA; j_call: TRBJ2-5; cdr3_aa: CASSLGETQYF; cdr3_nt: TGTGCCAGCAGTTTAGGAGAGACCCAGTACTTC
v_call: TRBV19; d_call: TRBD1; clone_size: NA; j_call: TRBJ1-4; cdr3_aa: CASSAGTAGDEKLFF; cdr3_nt: TGTGCCAGTAGTGCAGGGACAGCAGGAGATGAAAAACTGTTTTTT
v_call: TRBV29-1; d_call: NA; clone_size: NA; j_call: TRBJ1-4; cdr3_aa: CSVGRAGEKLFF; cdr3_nt: TGCAGCGTCGGACGGGCCGGAGAAAAACTGTTTTTT
v_call: TRBV6-2/TRBV6-3; d_call: NA; clone_size: NA; j_call: TRBJ1-5; cdr3_aa: CASTPSGQTSNQPQHF; cdr3_nt: TGTGCCAGCACCCCGTCGGGGCAGACTAGCAATCAGCCCCAGCATTTT
v_call: TRBV7-2; d_call: NA; clone_size: NA; j_call: TRBJ1-1; cdr3_aa: CASSLAAGRNTEAFF; cdr3_nt: TGTGCCAGCAGCTTAGCGGCAGGACGGAACACTGAAGCTTTCTTT
v_call: TRBV7-9; d_call: NA; clone_size: NA; j_call: TRBJ2-1; cdr3_aa: CASSELPGTAQFF; cdr3_nt: TGTGCCAGCAGCGAACTACCCGGGACCGCGCAGTTCTTC
v_call: TRBV28; d_call: NA; clone_size: NA; j_call: TRBJ1-5; cdr3_aa: CASSSPGREYSNQPQHF; cdr3_nt: TGTGCCAGCAGTTCCCCCGGGAGGGAATATAGCAATCAGCCCCAGCATTTT
v_call: TRBV4-3; d_call: TRBD2; clone_size: NA; j_call: TRBJ2-7; cdr3_aa: CASSQRGPTSGVIYEQYF; cdr3_nt: TGCGCCAGCAGCCAAAGAGGCCCGACTAGCGGGGTTATCTACGAGCAGTACTTC
v_call: TRBV6-5; d_call: TRBD1; clone_size: NA; j_call: TRBJ1-2; cdr3_aa: CASSPLDRESGYTF; cdr3_nt: TGTGCCAGCAGTCCCCTGGACAGGGAAAGCGGCTACACCTTC
v_call: TRBV5-5; d_call: TRBD1; clone_size: NA; j_call: TRBJ2-7; cdr3_aa: CASSLIVWDRVPGEQYF; cdr3_nt: TGTGCCAGCAGCTTGATAGTATGGGACAGGGTCCCTGGCGAGCAGTACTTC
v_call: TRBV5-1; d_call: TRBD2; clone_size: once; j_call: TRBJ2-1; cdr3_aa: CASSLVLSGGDEQFF; cdr3_nt: TGCGCCAGCAGCTTGGTCCTATCGGGAGGGGATGAGCAGTTCTTC
v_call: TRBV11-2; d_call: TRBD1; clone_size: NA; j_call: TRBJ1-1; cdr3_aa: CASSPQGGTEAFF; cdr3_nt: TGTGCCAGCAGCCCCCAGGGGGGCACTGAAGCTTTCTTT
v_call: TRBV12-2; d_call: NA; clone_size: NA; j_call: TRBJ2-4; cdr3_aa: CASRLGTGGSKNIQYF; cdr3_nt: TGTGCAAGTCGCCTTGGGACAGGGGGGTCCAAAAACATTCAGTACTTC
v_call: TRBV7-9; d_call: NA; clone_size: NA; j_call: TRBJ2-1; cdr3_aa: CASSLSYNEQFF; cdr3_nt: TGTGCCAGCAGCTTAAGCTACAATGAGCAGTTCTTC
v_call: TRBV28; d_call: TRBD1; clone_size: NA; j_call: TRBJ1-6; cdr3_aa: CASSGAGGDNSPLHF; cdr3_nt: TGTGCCAGCAGTGGGGCAGGGGGGGATAATTCACCCCTCCACTTT
v_call: TRBV28; d_call: TRBD2; clone_size: NA; j_call: TRBJ2-1; cdr3_aa: CASSPKFGGGFF; cdr3_nt: TGTGCCAGCAGCCCGAAATTCGGCGGGGGGTTCTTC
v_call: TRBV29-1; d_call: NA; clone_size: NA; j_call: TRBJ1-2; cdr3_aa: CSARTESYGYTF; cdr3_nt: TGCAGCGCTAGGACGGAAAGCTATGGCTACACCTTC
v_call: TRBV6-6; d_call: NA; clone_size: NA; j_call: TRBJ1-6; cdr3_aa: CASSYRQGNSPLHF; cdr3_nt: TGTGCCAGCAGTTACAGGCAGGGGAATTCACCCCTCCACTTT
v_call: TRBV24-1; d_call: NA; clone_size: few; j_call: TRBJ1-5; cdr3_aa: CATSEGGSGGPQHF; cdr3_nt: TGTGCCACCAGCGAGGGGGGGAGCGGGGGGCCCCAGCATTTT
v_call: TRBV7-2; d_call: NA; clone_size: NA; j_call: TRBJ2-3; cdr3_aa: CASSFWGRIGDTQYF; cdr3_nt: TGTGCCAGCAGCTTCTGGGGGAGGATCGGGGATACGCAGTATTTT
v_call: TRBV5-1; d_call: NA; clone_size: NA; j_call: TRBJ2-3; cdr3_aa: CASSLYRDSTDTQYF; cdr3_nt: TGCGCCAGCAGCTTGTACAGGGACAGCACAGATACGCAGTATTTT
v_call: TRBV19; d_call: NA; clone_size: NA; j_call: TRBJ1-5; cdr3_aa: CASSMWSSGNQPQHF; cdr3_nt: TGTGCCAGTAGTATGTGGTCTAGTGGCAATCAGCCCCAGCATTTT
v_call: TRBV28; d_call: TRBD1; clone_size: NA; j_call: TRBJ2-2; cdr3_aa: CASNPGTGPGELFF; cdr3_nt: TGTGCCAGCAACCCCGGGACAGGCCCCGGGGAGCTGTTTTTT
v_call: TRBV19; d_call: NA; clone_size: NA; j_call: TRBJ1-3; cdr3_aa: CASNPQSSGNTIYF; cdr3_nt: TGTGCCAGTAACCCGCAGAGCTCTGGAAACACCATATATTTT
v_call: TRBV19; d_call: NA; clone_size: NA; j_call: TRBJ1-5; cdr3_aa: CTNHGAGGQPQHF; cdr3_nt: TGTACAAATCACGGGGCAGGCGGTCAGCCCCAGCATTTT
v_call: TRBV15; d_call: NA; clone_size: few; j_call: TRBJ2-1; cdr3_aa: CATRESSYNEQFF; cdr3_nt: TGTGCCACCCGGGAGTCCTCCTACAATGAGCAGTTCTTC
v_call: TRBV28; d_call: TRBD1; clone_size: NA; j_call: TRBJ1-2; cdr3_aa: CASTTGGFYYGYTF; cdr3_nt: TGTGCCAGCACAACAGGGGGTTTTTACTATGGCTACACCTTC
v_call: TRBV2; d_call: NA; clone_size: NA; j_call: TRBJ2-7; cdr3_aa: CASTGAGYSYEQYF; cdr3_nt: TGTGCCAGCACCGGGGCGGGGTACTCCTACGAGCAGTACTTC
v_call: TRBV9; d_call: TRBD1; clone_size: NA; j_call: TRBJ1-3; cdr3_aa: CASSGTDRGMSGNTIYF; cdr3_nt: TGTGCCAGCAGCGGAACGGACAGGGGCATGTCTGGAAACACCATATATTTT
v_call: TRBV7-9; d_call: TRBD1; clone_size: NA; j_call: TRBJ1-4; cdr3_aa: CASSLGQGAEKLFF; cdr3_nt: TGTGCCAGCAGCCTCGGACAGGGGGCTGAAAAACTGTTTTTT
v_call: TRBV4-1; d_call: TRBD2; clone_size: NA; j_call: TRBJ2-2; cdr3_aa: CASSQSGRGAGELFF; cdr3_nt: TGCGCCAGCAGCCAAAGCGGGAGAGGGGCCGGGGAGCTGTTTTTT
v_call: TRBV19; d_call: NA; clone_size: NA; j_call: TRBJ2-1; cdr3_aa: CASSIRASGNSYNEQFF; cdr3_nt: TGTGCCAGTAGTATAAGAGCGAGCGGAAACTCCTACAATGAGCAGTTCTTC
v_call: TRBV27; d_call: NA; clone_size: NA; j_call: TRBJ2-7; cdr3_aa: CASSLAPERREEQYF; cdr3_nt: TGTGCCAGCAGTTTAGCACCGGAAAGACGGGAAGAGCAGTACTTC
v_call: TRBV6-5; d_call: NA; clone_size: NA; j_call: TRBJ1-3; cdr3_aa: CASSYGAGNTIYF; cdr3_nt: TGTGCCAGCAGTTATGGGGCTGGAAACACCATATATTTT
v_call: TRBV28; d_call: TRBD1; clone_size: NA; j_call: TRBJ1-1; cdr3_aa: CASSSGTVNTEAFF; cdr3_nt: TGTGCCAGCAGTTCCGGGACAGTGAACACTGAAGCTTTCTTT
v_call: TRBV6-6; d_call: NA; clone_size: NA; j_call: TRBJ1-1; cdr3_aa: CASSEGWGGQGEAFF; cdr3_nt: TGTGCCAGCAGTGAGGGTTGGGGAGGGCAGGGAGAAGCTTTCTTT
v_call: TRBV15; d_call: TRBD2; clone_size: NA; j_call: TRBJ2-5; cdr3_aa: CATSRASRELETQYF; cdr3_nt: TGTGCCACCAGCAGAGCCTCGCGGGAGTTAGAGACCCAGTACTTC
v_call: TRBV19; d_call: TRBD2; clone_size: NA; j_call: TRBJ2-1; cdr3_aa: CASSIGLAEANEQFF; cdr3_nt: TGTGCCAGTAGTATTGGGCTAGCGGAGGCTAATGAGCAGTTCTTC
v_call: TRBV28; d_call: TRBD1; clone_size: NA; j_call: TRBJ2-7; cdr3_aa: CASRGTGIYEQYF; cdr3_nt: TGTGCCAGCAGGGGGACAGGGATTTACGAGCAGTACTTC
v_call: TRBV5-4; d_call: NA; clone_size: NA; j_call: TRBJ2-1; cdr3_aa: CASSLAERQTYNEQFF; cdr3_nt: TGTGCCAGCAGCTTGGCGGAGCGCCAGACCTACAATGAGCAGTTCTTC
v_call: TRBV15; d_call: TRBD2; clone_size: NA; j_call: TRBJ2-1; cdr3_aa: CATSREGLAGLNEQFF; cdr3_nt: TGTGCCACCAGCAGAGAGGGACTAGCGGGACTAAATGAGCAGTTCTTC
v_call: TRBV6-2/TRBV6-3; d_call: TRBD1; clone_size: NA; j_call: TRBJ1-2; cdr3_aa: CASSRTGDRANYGYTF; cdr3_nt: TGTGCCAGCAGTCGGACAGGGGACCGAGCTAACTATGGCTACACCTTC
v_call: TRBV20-1; d_call: NA; clone_size: NA; j_call: TRBJ1-6; cdr3_aa: CSASQGQYNSPLHF; cdr3_nt: TGCAGTGCTAGTCAGGGACAATATAATTCACCCCTCCACTTT
v_call: TRBV10-1; d_call: TRBD2; clone_size: NA; j_call: TRBJ2-1; cdr3_aa: CASSESGTSGNNEQFF; cdr3_nt: TGCGCCAGCAGTGAGTCAGGTACTAGCGGAAACAATGAGCAGTTCTTC